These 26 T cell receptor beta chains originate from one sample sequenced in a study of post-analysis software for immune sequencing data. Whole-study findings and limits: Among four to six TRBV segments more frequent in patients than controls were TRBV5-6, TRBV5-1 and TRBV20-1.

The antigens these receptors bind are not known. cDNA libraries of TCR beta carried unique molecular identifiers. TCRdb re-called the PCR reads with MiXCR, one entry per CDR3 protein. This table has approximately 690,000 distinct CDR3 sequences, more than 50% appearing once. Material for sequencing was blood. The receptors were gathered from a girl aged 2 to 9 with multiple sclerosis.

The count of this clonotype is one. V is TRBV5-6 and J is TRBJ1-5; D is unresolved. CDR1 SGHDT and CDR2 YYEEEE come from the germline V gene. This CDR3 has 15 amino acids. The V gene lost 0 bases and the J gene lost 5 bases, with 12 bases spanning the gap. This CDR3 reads CASSLGGGPYQPQHF. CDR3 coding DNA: TGTGCCAGCAGCTTGGGTGGCGGTCCTTATCAGCCCCAGCATTTT.

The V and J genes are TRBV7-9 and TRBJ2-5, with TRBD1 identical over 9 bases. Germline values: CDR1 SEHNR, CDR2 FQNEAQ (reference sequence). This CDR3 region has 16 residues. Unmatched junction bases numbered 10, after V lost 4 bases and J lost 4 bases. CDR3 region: CASSSPTGGDVETQYF. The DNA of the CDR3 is TGTGCCAGCAGCTCCCCGACAGGGGGGGATGTAGAGACCCAGTACTTC.

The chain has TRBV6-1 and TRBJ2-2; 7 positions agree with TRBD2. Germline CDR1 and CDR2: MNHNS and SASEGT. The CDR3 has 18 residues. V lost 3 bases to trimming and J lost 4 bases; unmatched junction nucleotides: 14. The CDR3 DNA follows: TGTGCCAGCAGTGAGACCCTCAGGCGGGAGATTCCCACCGGGGAGCTGTTTTTT. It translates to CASSETLRREIPTGELFF.

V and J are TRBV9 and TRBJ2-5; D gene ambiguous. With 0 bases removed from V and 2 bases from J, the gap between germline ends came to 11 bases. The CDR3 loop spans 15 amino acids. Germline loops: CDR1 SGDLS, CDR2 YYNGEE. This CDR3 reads CASSVGIAGQETQYF. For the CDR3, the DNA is TGTGCCAGCAGCGTAGGGATCGCAGGACAAGAGACCCAGTACTTC. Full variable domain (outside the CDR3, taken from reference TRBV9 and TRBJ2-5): DSGVTQTPKHLITATGQRVTLRCSPRSGDLSVYWYQQSLDQGLQFLIQYYNGEERAKGNILERFSAQQFPDLHSELNLSSLELGDSALYFCASSVGIAGQETQYFGPGTRLLVL.

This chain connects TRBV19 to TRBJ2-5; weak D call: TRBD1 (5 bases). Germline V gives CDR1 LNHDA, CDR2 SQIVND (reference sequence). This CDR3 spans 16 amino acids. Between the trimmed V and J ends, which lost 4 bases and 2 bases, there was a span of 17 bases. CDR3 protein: CASSRLAGHLQETQYF. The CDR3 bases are TGTGCCAGTAGTAGATTAGCAGGACACCTACAAGAGACCCAGTACTTC.

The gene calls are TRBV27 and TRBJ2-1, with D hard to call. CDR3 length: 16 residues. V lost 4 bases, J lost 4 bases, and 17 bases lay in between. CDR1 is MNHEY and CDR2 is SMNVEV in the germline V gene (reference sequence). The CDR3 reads CASSSDQTTSYNEQFF. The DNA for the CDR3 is TGTGCCAGCAGTTCGGACCAAACGACCTCTTACAATGAGCAGTTCTTC.

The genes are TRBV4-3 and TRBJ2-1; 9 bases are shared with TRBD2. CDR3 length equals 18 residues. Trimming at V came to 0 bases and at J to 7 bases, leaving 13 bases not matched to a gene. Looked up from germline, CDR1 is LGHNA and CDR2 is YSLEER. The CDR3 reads CASSQDLAGGLGENEQFF. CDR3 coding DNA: TGCGCCAGCAGCCAAGATCTTGCGGGGGGGCTTGGTGAGAATGAGCAGTTCTTC.

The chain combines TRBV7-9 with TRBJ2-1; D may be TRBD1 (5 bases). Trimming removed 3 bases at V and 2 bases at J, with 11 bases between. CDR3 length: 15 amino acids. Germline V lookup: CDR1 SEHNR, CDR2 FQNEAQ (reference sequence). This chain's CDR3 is CASSFVRVTYNEQFF. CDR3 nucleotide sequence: TGTGCCAGCAGCTTCGTCAGGGTAACCTACAATGAGCAGTTCTTC.

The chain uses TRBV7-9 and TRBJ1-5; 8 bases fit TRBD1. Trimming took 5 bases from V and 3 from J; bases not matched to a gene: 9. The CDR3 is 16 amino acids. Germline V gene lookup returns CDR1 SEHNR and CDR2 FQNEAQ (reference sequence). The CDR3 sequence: CASSASGTGVNQPQHF. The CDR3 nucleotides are TGTGCCAGCAGCGCATCCGGGACAGGAGTCAATCAGCCCCAGCATTTT.

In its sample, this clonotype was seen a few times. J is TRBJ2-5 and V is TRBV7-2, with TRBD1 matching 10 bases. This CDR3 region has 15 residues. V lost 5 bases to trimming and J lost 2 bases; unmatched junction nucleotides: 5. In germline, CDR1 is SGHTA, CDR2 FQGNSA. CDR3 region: CASSPDRGRQETQYF. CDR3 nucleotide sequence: TGTGCCAGCAGCCCAGACAGGGGGCGGCAAGAGACCCAGTACTTC. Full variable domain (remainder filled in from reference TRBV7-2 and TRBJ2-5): GAGVSQSPSNKVTEKGKDVELRCDPISGHTALYWYRQSLGQGLEFLIYFQGNSAPDKSGLPSDRFSAERTGGSVSTLTIQRTQQEDSAVYLCASSPDRGRQETQYFGPGTRLLVL.

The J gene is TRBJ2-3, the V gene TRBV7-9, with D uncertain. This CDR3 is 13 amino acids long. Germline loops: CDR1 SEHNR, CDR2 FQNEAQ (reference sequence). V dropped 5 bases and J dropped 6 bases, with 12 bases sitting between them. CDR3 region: CASSASTGDTQYF. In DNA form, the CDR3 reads TGTGCCAGCAGCGCTTCGACTGGGGATACGCAGTATTTT.

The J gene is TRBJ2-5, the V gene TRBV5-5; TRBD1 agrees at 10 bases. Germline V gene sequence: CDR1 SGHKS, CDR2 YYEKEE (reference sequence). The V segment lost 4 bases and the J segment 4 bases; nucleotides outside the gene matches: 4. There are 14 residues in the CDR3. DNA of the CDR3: TGTGCCAGCAGCGGGACAGGGGACGGAGAGACCCAGTACTTC. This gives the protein CASSGTGDGETQYF.

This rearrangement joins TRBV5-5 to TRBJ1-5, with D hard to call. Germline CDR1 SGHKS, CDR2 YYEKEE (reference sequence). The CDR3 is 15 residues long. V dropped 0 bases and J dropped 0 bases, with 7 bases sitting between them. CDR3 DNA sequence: TGTGCCAGCAGCTTGGAAGTGTATAGCAATCAGCCCCAGCATTTT. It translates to CASSLEVYSNQPQHF.

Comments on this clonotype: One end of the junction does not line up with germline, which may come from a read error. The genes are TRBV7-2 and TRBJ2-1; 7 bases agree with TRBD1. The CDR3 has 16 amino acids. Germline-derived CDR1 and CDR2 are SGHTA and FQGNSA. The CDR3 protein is CANSSAGTENYNEQFF. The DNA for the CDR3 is TGTGCCAACAGCTCCGCCGGGACAGAAAACTACAATGAGCAGTTCTTC.

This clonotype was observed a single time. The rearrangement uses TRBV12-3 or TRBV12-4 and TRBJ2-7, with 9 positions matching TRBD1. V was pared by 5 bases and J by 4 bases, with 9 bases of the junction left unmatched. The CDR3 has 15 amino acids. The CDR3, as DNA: TGTGCCAGCAGTGATCCGGGACAGGGCAGGTACGAGCAGTACTTC. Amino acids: CASSDPGQGRYEQYF.

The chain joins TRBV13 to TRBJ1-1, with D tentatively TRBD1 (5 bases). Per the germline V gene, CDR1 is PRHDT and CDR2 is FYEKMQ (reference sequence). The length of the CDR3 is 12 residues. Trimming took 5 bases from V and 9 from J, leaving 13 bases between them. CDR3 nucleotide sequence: TGTGCCAGCAGCCTCGGGGGGGTAAAAGCTTTCTTT. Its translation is CASSLGGVKAFF.

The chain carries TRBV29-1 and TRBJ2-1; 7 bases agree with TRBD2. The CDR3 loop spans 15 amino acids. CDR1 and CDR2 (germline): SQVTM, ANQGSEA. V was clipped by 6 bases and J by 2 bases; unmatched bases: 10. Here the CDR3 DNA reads TGCAGCGTCACCCCGGCTAGCGGTACCTACAATGAGCAGTTCTTC. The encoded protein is CSVTPASGTYNEQFF.

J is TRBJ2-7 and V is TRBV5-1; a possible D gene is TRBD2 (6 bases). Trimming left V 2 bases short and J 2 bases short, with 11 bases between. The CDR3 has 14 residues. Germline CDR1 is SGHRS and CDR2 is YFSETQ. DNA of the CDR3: TGCGCCAGCAGCTTACCGGGACTCCCCTACGAGCAGTACTTC. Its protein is CASSLPGLPYEQYF.

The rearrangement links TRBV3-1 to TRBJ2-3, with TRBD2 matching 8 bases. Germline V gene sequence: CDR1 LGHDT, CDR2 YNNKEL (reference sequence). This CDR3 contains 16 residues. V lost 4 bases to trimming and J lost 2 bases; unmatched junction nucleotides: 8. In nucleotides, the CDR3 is TGTGCCAGCAGCCCCCGGGGGGGTGGGTCCACAGATACGCAGTATTTT. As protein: CASSPRGGGSTDTQYF.

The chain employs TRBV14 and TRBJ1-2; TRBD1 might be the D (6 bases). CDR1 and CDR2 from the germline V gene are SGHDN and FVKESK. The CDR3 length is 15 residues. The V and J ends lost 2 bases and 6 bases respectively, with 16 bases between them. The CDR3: CASSQLGRGVDGYTF. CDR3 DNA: TGTGCCAGCAGCCAACTGGGCAGGGGAGTTGATGGCTACACCTTC.

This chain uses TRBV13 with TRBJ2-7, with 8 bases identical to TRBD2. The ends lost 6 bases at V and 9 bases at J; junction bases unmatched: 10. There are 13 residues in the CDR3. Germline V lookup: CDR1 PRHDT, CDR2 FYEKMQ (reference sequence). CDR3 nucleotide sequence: TGTGCCAGCAGTTTGCGGGTCCGGGAGGGGCAGTACTTC. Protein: CASSLRVREGQYF. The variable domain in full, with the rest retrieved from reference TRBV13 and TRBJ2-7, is AAGVIQSPRHLIKEKRETATLKCYPIPRHDTVYWYQQGPGQDPQFLISFYEKMQSDKGSIPDRFSAQQFSDYHSELNMSSLELGDSALYFCASSLRVREGQYFGPGTRLTVT.

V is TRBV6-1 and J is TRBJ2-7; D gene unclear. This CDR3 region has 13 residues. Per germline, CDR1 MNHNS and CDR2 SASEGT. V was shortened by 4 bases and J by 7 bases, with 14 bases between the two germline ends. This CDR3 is CASSVLTLNEQYF. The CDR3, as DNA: TGTGCCAGCAGTGTCCTTACTCTCAATGAGCAGTACTTC.

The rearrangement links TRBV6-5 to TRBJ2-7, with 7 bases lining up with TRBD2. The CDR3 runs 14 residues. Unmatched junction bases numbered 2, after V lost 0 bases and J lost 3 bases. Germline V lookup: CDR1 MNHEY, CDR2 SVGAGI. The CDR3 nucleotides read TGTGCCAGCAGTTACTCGGAGCGGGGCTACGAGCAGTACTTC. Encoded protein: CASSYSERGYEQYF.

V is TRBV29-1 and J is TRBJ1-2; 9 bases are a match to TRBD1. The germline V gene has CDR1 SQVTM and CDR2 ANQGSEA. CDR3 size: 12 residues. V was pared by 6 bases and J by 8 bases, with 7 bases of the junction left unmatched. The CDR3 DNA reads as TGCAGCGTGGATACACAGGGGGCGGGCTACACCTTC. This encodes CSVDTQGAGYTF.

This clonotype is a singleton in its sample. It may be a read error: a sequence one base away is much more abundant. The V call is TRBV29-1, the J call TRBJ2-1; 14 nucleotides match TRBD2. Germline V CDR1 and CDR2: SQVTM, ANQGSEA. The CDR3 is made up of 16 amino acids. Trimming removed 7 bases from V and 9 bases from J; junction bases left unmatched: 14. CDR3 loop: CSAGTSGSEDLPEQFF. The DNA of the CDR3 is TGCAGCGCCGGGACTAGCGGGAGCGAGGACCTACCTGAGCAGTTCTTC.

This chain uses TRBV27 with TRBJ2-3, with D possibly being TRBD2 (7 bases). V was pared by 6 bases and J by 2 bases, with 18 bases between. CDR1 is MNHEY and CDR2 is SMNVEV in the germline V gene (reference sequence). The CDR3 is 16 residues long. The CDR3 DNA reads TGTGCCAGCAGAGAAAGGGGGGGGGATTCCACAGATACGCAGTATTTT. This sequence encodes CASRERGGDSTDTQYF.